These 11 T cell receptor beta chains were all obtained from the same sample, sequenced in a study of blood T cells in healthy people across ages. Primers used in a second PCR of about 6 to 11 cycles were a sample-barcoded 5' primer and a J-beta primer mix. TCRdb itself ran the 5' RACE reads through MiXCR, one entry per CDR3 protein. The repertoire consists of around 1,600,000 distinct CDR3 sequences, with approximately 43% occurring once and the leading ten covering about 3.8%. The sequenced sample was blood. The origin of the receptors is a woman aged 18-29 years in good health.

The rearrangement links TRBV24-1 to TRBJ2-1; D is undetermined. Trimming took off 4 bases at V and 5 bases at J, with 5 bases between the two ends. CDR1 KGHDR and CDR2 SFDVKD come from the germline V gene. This CDR3 has 12 amino acids. The CDR3 sequence: CATSEVNNEQFF. DNA for the CDR3: TGTGCCACCAGTGAAGTGAACAATGAGCAGTTCTTC.

The table lists this clonotype with a few counts. CDR3 in DNA: TGTGCCAGCAGTTCCACCCGGGAAAAGGTCTACGAGCAGTACTTC. It is translated as CASSSTREKVYEQYF. The gene calls are TRBV12-3 or TRBV12-4 and TRBJ2-7; D is possibly TRBD2 (5 bases). The germline V and J ends were trimmed by 4 bases and 3 bases, with 16 bases remaining between them. This CDR3 region has 15 residues.

This clonotype was recorded a few times. The genes are TRBV4-1 and TRBJ1-6; 8 nucleotides align to TRBD1. J was trimmed by 4 bases and V by 1 base; bases with no gene match: 3. The CDR3 consists of 16 residues. CDR1 MGHRA and CDR2 YSYEKL come from the germline V gene. The CDR3 loop reads CASSQGGQGYNSPLHF. Here the CDR3 DNA reads TGCGCCAGCAGCCAAGGAGGACAGGGATATAATTCACCCCTCCACTTT.

This clonotype has only a few counts. CDR3 nucleotide sequence: TGTGCCACCAGTTCCGGGACAGGGGGTTTCTTTCCCACAGATACGCAGTATTTT. Its translation: CATSSGTGGFFPTDTQYF. The J gene is TRBJ2-3, the V gene TRBV24-1, with 11 positions matching TRBD1. CDR1 and CDR2 (germline): KGHDR, SFDVKD. CDR3 size: 18 residues. The ends lost 6 bases at V and 2 bases at J; junction bases unmatched: 12.

This clonotype has more than one count but fewer than ten. This CDR3 reads CASSDRLAGSTDTQYF. CDR3 DNA sequence: TGTGCCAGCAGCGACCGACTAGCGGGGAGCACAGATACGCAGTATTTT. The chain employs TRBV11-3 and TRBJ2-3, with 11 bases aligning to TRBD2. V was clipped by 5 bases and J by 0 bases; unmatched bases: 4. The CDR3 is 16 residues long. Germline lookup yields CDR1 SGHNT and CDR2 YENEEA. Full variable domain (missing parts from reference TRBV11-3 and TRBJ2-3): EAGVVQSPRYKIIEKKQPVAFWCNPISGHNTLYWYLQNLGQGPELLIRYENEEAVDDSQLPKDRFSAERLKGVDSTLKIQPAELGDSAVYLCASSDRLAGSTDTQYFGPGTRLTVL.

The chain recombines TRBV7-2 with TRBJ2-7; TRBD1 matches 8 bases. Trimming cost V 2 bases and J 3 bases; bases outside gene matches: 3. This CDR3 is 14 amino acids long. Germline lookup yields CDR1 SGHTA and CDR2 FQGNSA. CDR3 protein: CASSLTGQDYEQYF. CDR3 sequence (DNA): TGTGCCAGCAGCTTAACGGGACAGGACTACGAGCAGTACTTC.

With respect to this clonotype: One end of the junction does not line up with germline, which may come from a read error. The CDR3 nucleotides read TGCGCCAGCACCACTAGCGGGGGTCCCACAGATACGCACTATTTT. This codes for CASTTSGGPTDTHYF. This sequence joins TRBV5-1 and TRBJ2-3, with 11 bases fitting TRBD2. Germline CDR1 and CDR2: SGHRS and YFSETQ. The CDR3 length is 15 residues.

This clonotype was detected only a few times. The genes are TRBV11-2 and TRBJ2-1, with TRBD2 identical over 9 bases. The ends lost 2 bases at V and 8 bases at J; junction bases unmatched: 7. This CDR3 is built from 15 residues. From germline, CDR1 is SGHAT and CDR2 FQNNGV. The CDR3 DNA sequence: TGTGCCAGCAGCTTACGACTAGCGGTGGGCTATGAGCAGTTCTTC. Its protein product is CASSLRLAVGYEQFF. Full variable domain (missing parts from reference TRBV11-2 and TRBJ2-1): EAGVAQSPRYKIIEKRQSVAFWCNPISGHATLYWYQQILGQGPKLLIQFQNNGVVDDSQLPKDRFSAERLKGVDSTLKIQPAKLEDSAVYLCASSLRLAVGYEQFFGPGTRLTVL.

This sequence joins TRBV20-1 and TRBJ2-7; D uncertain. Germline-derived CDR1 and CDR2 are DFQATT and SNEGSKA (reference sequence). The CDR3 runs 13 residues. Trimming stripped 3 bases from V and 6 bases from J, with 15 bases between. In nucleotides, the CDR3 is TGCAGTGCTAGCCTAGGGATACGCTCCGAGCAGTACTTC. Translation gives CSASLGIRSEQYF.

This clonotype was seen more than once but under ten times. The chain joins TRBV7-9 to TRBJ2-6; D remains unclear. The CDR3 runs to 15 residues. With 3 bases removed from V and 2 bases from J, the gap between germline ends came to 8 bases. CDR1 and CDR2 (germline): SEHNR, FQNEAQ (reference sequence). CDR3 in DNA: TGTGCCAGCAGCTTTCTCGGGCCTGGGGCCAACGTCCTGACTTTC. Its protein product is CASSFLGPGANVLTF. Looking up the rest from reference TRBV7-9 and TRBJ2-6 gives the full variable domain: DTGVSQNPRHKITKRGQNVTFRCDPISEHNRLYWYRQTLGQGPEFLTYFQNEAQLEKSRLLSDRFSAERPKGSFSTLEIQRTEQGDSAMYLCASSFLGPGANVLTFGAGSRLTVL.

The sample holds a few counts of this clonotype. The gene calls are TRBV4-2 and TRBJ1-4, with no clear D. V was pared by 2 bases and J by 8 bases, with 6 bases between. The CDR3 consists of 12 residues. Germline lookup yields CDR1 LGHNA and CDR2 YNFKEQ. In DNA form, the CDR3 reads TGTGCCAGCAGCCAATTACGGGAAAAACTGTTTTTT. Its translation: CASSQLREKLFF.